Shown below are 24 T cell receptor beta chains from a single sample sequenced in a study of T cell responses to AZD1222 COVID-19 vaccine listed by TCRdb under 2021. Receptors were amplified or captured by the immunoSEQ multiplex PCR assay. As stored in TCRdb, this immuneACCESS dataset retains in-frame rearrangements with V and J assigned. A fraction of the clones does not appear; measured against another copy, unresolved V genes explain less than half of the discrepancy, and the remainder lacks a known reason. A total of about 120,000 clones appear in this sample, 70% to 90% of them only once. The top ten clonotypes cover 6.5% to 9% of the sample. The meaning of the sample's time point label: baseline before first vaccination. The source was peripheral blood, collected on day 0 of AZD1222 vaccination. The source is an adult in good health.

Only one count was recorded for this clone. V is TRBV19 and J is TRBJ1-1, with D possibly TRBD1 on 6 matching bases. V was clipped by 5 bases and J by 5 bases, with 12 bases between them. Germline CDR1 reads LNHDA; CDR2 reads SQIVND (reference sequence). This CDR3 region has 13 residues. This CDR3 is CASSWGASTEAFF. CDR3 nucleotide sequence: TGTGCCAGTAGTTGGGGGGCGAGTACTGAAGCTTTCTTT. Variable domain in full (rest from reference TRBV19 and TRBJ1-1): DGGITQSPKYLFRKEGQNVTLSCEQNLNHDAMYWYRQDPGQGLRLIYYSQIVNDFQKGDIAEGYSVSREKKESFPLTVTSAQKNPTAFYLCASSWGASTEAFFGQGTRLTVV.

The table lists this clone with a count of one. V and J are TRBV25-1 and TRBJ1-3; D not certain. With 5 bases removed from V and 0 bases from J, the gap between germline ends came to 11 bases. The CDR3 has 15 amino acids. Per the germline V gene, CDR1 is MGHDK and CDR2 is SYGVNS. In DNA, the CDR3 is TGTGCCAGCAGTTTAGGGAGCCTCTCTGGAAACACCATATATTTT. It encodes CASSLGSLSGNTIYF. Complete variable domain (other parts from reference TRBV25-1 and TRBJ1-3): EADIYQTPRYLVIGTGKKITLECSQTMGHDKMYWYQQDPGMELHLIHYSYGVNSTEKGDLSSESTVSRIRTEHFPLTLESARPSHTSQYLCASSLGSLSGNTIYFGEGSWLTVV.

This clone occurred once. The J gene is TRBJ2-2, the V gene TRBV6-5; D remains ambiguous. This CDR3 spans 14 amino acids. CDR1 MNHEY and CDR2 SVGAGI come from the germline V gene. The germline V and J ends were trimmed by 6 bases and 0 bases, with 8 bases remaining between them. The DNA of the CDR3 is TGTGCCAGCAGGGACGGATCGAACACCGGGGAGCTGTTTTTT. Protein product: CASRDGSNTGELFF.

The chain recombines TRBV15 with TRBJ1-2; D is unresolved. The CDR3 contains 12 residues. The germline V gene encodes CDR1 LNHNV and CDR2 YYDKDF (reference sequence). V dropped 0 bases and J dropped 5 bases, with 4 bases sitting between them. The CDR3 loop reads CATSREGYGYTF. As DNA, the CDR3 is TGTGCCACCAGCAGAGAAGGTTATGGCTACACCTTC.

The chain joins TRBV6-6 to TRBJ1-1, with 9 bases identical to TRBD1. The CDR3 runs 14 residues. The V and J ends lost 2 bases and 4 bases, in that order; junction bases with no gene match: 2. Germline V gene data show CDR1 as MNHNY and CDR2 as SVGAGI (reference sequence). CDR3: CASSYDRGGTEAFF. CDR3 bases: TGTGCCAGCAGTTACGACAGGGGGGGCACTGAAGCTTTCTTT.

The chain combines TRBV2 with TRBJ2-7; 12 bases are a match to TRBD2. Unmatched junction bases numbered 3, after V lost 6 bases and J lost 3 bases. Germline CDR1 is SNHLY and CDR2 is FYNNEI. This CDR3 comprises 14 residues. The CDR3 coding sequence is TGTGCCAGCAGCCCGGGACTAGCGGGCTACGAGCAGTACTTC. Translating it yields CASSPGLAGYEQYF.

This chain connects TRBV6-5 to TRBJ1-2, with TRBD1 identical over 9 bases. Germline trimming cut 0 bases from V and 2 bases from J; bases unmatched to any gene: 1. CDR3 length equals 15 residues. Germline V gene lookup returns CDR1 MNHEY and CDR2 SVGAGI. The CDR3 sequence: CASSYSTGGNYGYTF. The CDR3, as DNA: TGTGCCAGCAGTTACTCCACAGGGGGCAACTATGGCTACACCTTC.

V and J are TRBV18 and TRBJ1-4, with 11 positions matching TRBD1. Looked up from germline, CDR1 is KGHSH and CDR2 is LQKENI. This CDR3 has 15 amino acids. Germline trimming cut 0 bases from V and 6 bases from J; bases unmatched to any gene: 0. Here the CDR3 DNA reads TGTGCCAGCTCACCACCGGGACAGGGGGATGAAAAACTGTTTTTT. This sequence encodes CASSPPGQGDEKLFF. Full variable domain (rest looked up from reference TRBV18 and TRBJ1-4): NAGVMQNPRHLVRRRGQEARLRCSPMKGHSHVYWYRQLPEEGLKFMVYLQKENIIDESGMPKERFSAEFPKEGPSILRIQQVVRGDSAAYFCASSPPGQGDEKLFFGSGTQLSVL.

The genes are TRBV7-2 and TRBJ1-2; 7 bases are a match to TRBD1. The germline V gene has CDR1 SGHTA and CDR2 FQGNSA. The CDR3 is 15 amino acids. With V trimmed by 5 bases and J by 2 bases, 8 bases remained unmatched. This CDR3 is CASSLRQGLNYGYTF. The CDR3 bases are TGTGCCAGCAGCCTTAGACAGGGCTTGAACTATGGCTACACCTTC.

V gene TRBV7-2 combines with J gene TRBJ2-7; D gene ambiguous. Germline V gene data show CDR1 as SGHTA and CDR2 as FQGNSA. This CDR3 comprises 15 residues. Trimming cost V 2 bases and J 6 bases, with 17 bases left between them. As DNA, the CDR3 is TGTGCCAGCAGCTTACGGAGAAACCCCGGTCTCGAGCAGTACTTC. Translation: CASSLRRNPGLEQYF.

This rearrangement joins TRBV3-1 (or the pseudogene TRBV3-2) to TRBJ1-1, with D uncertain. This CDR3 has 13 amino acids. Germline assignment: CDR1 LGHDT and CDR2 YNNKEL (reference sequence). Trimming took 2 bases from V and 10 from J, leaving 14 bases between them. The CDR3 sequence is CASSQLVEDRAFF. The CDR3, as DNA: TGTGCCAGCAGCCAATTGGTGGAGGATCGAGCTTTCTTT.

The chain joins TRBV2 to TRBJ1-1; possible D gene TRBD1, 6 bases. V lost 6 bases to trimming and J lost 1 base, with 18 bases between them. The length of the CDR3 is 16 residues. Germline CDR1 is SNHLY and CDR2 is FYNNEI. CDR3 bases: TGTGCCAGCAGCTTAACCGGGACATCGAAGAACACTGAAGCTTTCTTT. Its protein product is CASSLTGTSKNTEAFF. The entire variable domain, with the rest obtained from reference TRBV2 and TRBJ1-1, is as follows: EPEVTQTPSHQVTQMGQEVILRCVPISNHLYFYWYRQILGQKVEFLVSFYNNEISEKSEIFDDQFSVERPDGSNFTLKIRSTKLEDSAMYFCASSLTGTSKNTEAFFGQGTRLTVV.

The chain employs TRBV28 and TRBJ1-3; perhaps TRBD1 as D (6 bases). CDR3 length: 16 residues. The germline V gene encodes CDR1 MDHEN and CDR2 SYDVKM. V lost 10 bases to trimming and J lost 3 bases, with 22 bases between them. The CDR3 region has the DNA TGTGCCACCGCCTATGGAGGGGGGGCGCTTGGAAACACCATATATTTT. Residues: CATAYGGGALGNTIYF.

This clone is a singleton in its sample. This chain uses TRBV5-6 with TRBJ2-7; D gene ambiguous. The CDR3 extends over 12 amino acids. Germline loops: CDR1 SGHDT, CDR2 YYEEEE. V lost 2 bases and J 3 bases, leaving 6 bases between the germline ends. The CDR3 sequence is CASSFVGYEQYF. DNA for the CDR3: TGTGCCAGCAGCTTTGTGGGCTACGAGCAGTACTTC.

The CDR3 protein is CATSDLGQGNYGYTF. The CDR3 DNA is TGTGCCACCAGTGACCTGGGACAGGGAAACTATGGCTACACCTTC. The chain recombines TRBV24-1 with TRBJ1-2; TRBD1 aligns across 9 bases. The CDR3 has 15 residues. Trimming removed 4 bases from V and 2 bases from J; junction bases left unmatched: 4. The germline V gene has CDR1 KGHDR and CDR2 SFDVKD.

V and J are TRBV5-1 and TRBJ2-1, with TRBD2 identical over 9 bases. Germline V gives CDR1 SGHRS, CDR2 YFSETQ. The CDR3 runs 15 residues. With V trimmed by 4 bases and J by 9 bases, 11 bases remained unmatched. CDR3 sequence: CASSKGLSGGSEQFF. The CDR3 DNA reads as TGCGCCAGCAGCAAAGGACTAAGCGGGGGGAGTGAGCAGTTCTTC.

CDR3 sequence reads: CASSLVEGAYEQYF. The CDR3 DNA reads as TGCGCCAGCAGCTTAGTAGAAGGAGCCTACGAGCAGTACTTC. The genes are TRBV5-1 and TRBJ2-7, with D hard to call. CDR3 length: 14 residues. The V gene lost 2 bases and the J gene lost 2 bases, with 11 bases spanning the gap. CDR1 is SGHRS and CDR2 is YFSETQ in the germline V gene.

This chain links TRBV11-2 with TRBJ2-1; D unclear. Trimming shortened V by 3 bases and J by 9 bases, and 15 bases separated the two germline ends. There are 14 residues in the CDR3. CDR1 SGHAT and CDR2 FQNNGV come from the germline V gene. CDR3 in DNA: TGTGCCAGCAGCTTTATCGTGGTAGTTCCTGAGCAGTTCTTC. Translating it yields CASSFIVVVPEQFF.

V usage is TRBV5-1 and J usage is TRBJ2-7; D might be TRBD1 or TRBD2, each matching 6 bases. This CDR3 has 16 amino acids. Trimming left V 4 bases short and J 3 bases short, with 20 bases between. Germline CDR1 is SGHRS and CDR2 is YFSETQ. The CDR3 reads CASSLSVSGAGYEQYF. Written as DNA, the CDR3 is TGCGCCAGCAGCCTCAGCGTCTCGGGGGCAGGCTACGAGCAGTACTTC.

The rearrangement joins TRBV5-6 to TRBJ1-1, with TRBD1 as a possible D gene (6 bases). This CDR3 comprises 14 residues. V lost 4 bases, J lost 1 base, and 11 bases lay in between. CDR1 SGHDT and CDR2 YYEEEE come from the germline V gene. The CDR3 region is CASSARGRNTEAFF. CDR3 sequence (DNA): TGTGCCAGCAGCGCGAGGGGGAGGAACACTGAAGCTTTCTTT.

The chain combines TRBV11-3 with TRBJ1-1, with a tentative D call TRBD1 (5 bases). Per the germline V gene, CDR1 is SGHNT and CDR2 is YENEEA. The ends were cut back, 3 bases at V and 7 bases at J, with 9 bases in the middle. The CDR3 consists of 12 residues. The CDR3 here is CASSLGLGEAFF. In nucleotides, the CDR3 is TGTGCCAGCAGCTTGGGGCTGGGTGAAGCTTTCTTT. The entire variable domain, with the rest obtained from reference TRBV11-3 and TRBJ1-1, is as follows: EAGVVQSPRYKIIEKKQPVAFWCNPISGHNTLYWYLQNLGQGPELLIRYENEEAVDDSQLPKDRFSAERLKGVDSTLKIQPAELGDSAVYLCASSLGLGEAFFGQGTRLTVV.

The V gene is TRBV6-2 or TRBV6-3, the J gene TRBJ2-5; D is undetermined. V was pared by 2 bases and J by 3 bases, with 10 bases between. Germline V gene data show CDR1 as MNHEY and CDR2 as SVGEGT. The CDR3 runs 14 residues. CDR3 protein: CASSYREGKETQYF. The CDR3 DNA reads TGTGCCAGCAGTTACCGAGAAGGGAAAGAGACCCAGTACTTC.

The genes are TRBV5-1 and TRBJ1-4; maybe TRBD1 (6 bases). The CDR3 runs to 13 residues. Trimming left V 4 bases short and J 4 bases short, with 8 bases between. Germline CDR1 reads SGHRS; CDR2 reads YFSETQ. The CDR3 coding sequence is TGCGCCAGCAGCCGGGACAATAATGAAAAACTGTTTTTT. It is translated as CASSRDNNEKLFF.

The chain uses TRBV14 and TRBJ1-1; 7 bases fit TRBD1. There are 16 residues in the CDR3. Looked up from germline, CDR1 is SGHDN and CDR2 is FVKESK. J lost 2 bases, V lost 4 bases, and 10 bases had no gene match. The CDR3 here is CASSLTRYRGNTEAFF. For the CDR3, the DNA is TGTGCCAGCAGCCTTACCCGGTACAGGGGAAACACTGAAGCTTTCTTT.